This T cell receptor (delta chain) originates from a study of γδ T cells in repeated Plasmodium falciparum infection. The study, taken as a whole, reports: Waves of new clonotype selection appeared after repeated controlled infections in Vdelta2-negative, largely Vdelta1+, gammadelta T cells. Malian children's Vdelta2-negative repertoires appeared more expanded and less diverse than Australians'.

Gammadelta T cells were flow-sorted from PBMC into Vgamma9/Vdelta2+ and Vdelta2-negative populations for bulk analysis. TCRdb fed the multiplex PCR reads to CATT. The data contain 50,000 to 60,000 delta-chain clones, about 1.9% of them singletons. A word on this clone: Antigen: not known. The protein TCRdb lists belongs to a much larger clone and differs from this DNA's translation at residue 14, which points to a read error; the protein shown is made from the DNA.

The CDR3 extends over 20 amino acids. With V trimmed by 2 bases and J by 3 bases, 16 bases remained unmatched. Germline loops: CDR1 TSWWSYY, CDR2 QGS. This receptor was identified in a pool of human donors (malaria-infected and uninfected, not separated). The sample consisted of gamma-delta T cells from blood. The chain has TRDV1 and TRDJ1, with 12 bases identical to TRDD3. TCRdb supplies no J gene; here it was assigned by aligning the nucleotide sequence to germline. The CDR3 loop reads CALGELGPYWGIPSPDKLIF. The CDR3 nucleotides read TGTGCTCTTGGGGAATTGGGCCCTTACTGGGGGATACCCAGTCCCGATAAACTCATCTTT.